This T cell receptor beta chain was recorded in a study of blood T cell repertoires in COVID-19. Study-level information: The cDNA or gDNA used as material had been derived from T cells, B-cell-depleted T cells, or PBMCs.

Authors' analysis steps: Amplification of reference gene primers was used by the study to estimate nucleated cell counts. Some clones are missing from TCRdb's copy, which holds only in-frame ones; the method was immunoSEQ multiplex PCR. V and J calls plus clone size are reproduced from that table; the DNA served to infer D and trimming. The sample consists of approximately 140,000 clones, 80% to 90% of them appearing once. Input material: peripheral blood. This receptor was identified in a man in his 70s with acute or convalescent COVID-19.

This chain's CDR3 is CASTGLAGGSYNEQFF. In DNA, the CDR3 is TGTGCCAGCACGGGACTAGCGGGAGGGTCCTACAATGAGCAGTTCTTC. The chain uses TRBV2 and TRBJ2-1, with 16 bases lining up with TRBD2. The junction had 1 base not matched to a gene; V was cut back by 7 bases and J by 1 base. The CDR3 is made up of 16 amino acids. Germline V gene sequence: CDR1 SNHLY, CDR2 FYNNEI.